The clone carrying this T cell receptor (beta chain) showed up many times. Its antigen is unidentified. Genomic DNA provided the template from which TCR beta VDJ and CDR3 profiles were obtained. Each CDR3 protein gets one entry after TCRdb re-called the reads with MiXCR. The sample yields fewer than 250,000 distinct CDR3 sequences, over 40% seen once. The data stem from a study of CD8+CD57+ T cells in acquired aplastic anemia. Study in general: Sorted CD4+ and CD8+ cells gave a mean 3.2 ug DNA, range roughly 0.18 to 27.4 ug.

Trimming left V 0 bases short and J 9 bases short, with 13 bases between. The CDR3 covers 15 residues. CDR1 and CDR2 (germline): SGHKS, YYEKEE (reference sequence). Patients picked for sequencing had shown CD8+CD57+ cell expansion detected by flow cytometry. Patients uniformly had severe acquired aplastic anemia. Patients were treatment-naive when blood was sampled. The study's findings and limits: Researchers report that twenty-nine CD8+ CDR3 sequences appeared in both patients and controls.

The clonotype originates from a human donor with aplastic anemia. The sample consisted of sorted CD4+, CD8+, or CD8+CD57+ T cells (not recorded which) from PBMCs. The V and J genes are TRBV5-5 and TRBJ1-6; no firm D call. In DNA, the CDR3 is TGTGCCAGCAGCTTGGTAGGGAGACTAGGTTCACCCCTCCACTTT. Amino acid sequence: CASSLVGRLGSPLHF. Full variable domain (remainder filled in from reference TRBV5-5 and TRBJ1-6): DAGVTQSPTHLIKTRGQQVTLRCSPISGHKSVSWYQQVLGQGPQFIFQYYEKEERGRGNFPDRFSARQFPNYSSELNVNALLLGDSALYLCASSLVGRLGSPLHFGNGTRLTVT.